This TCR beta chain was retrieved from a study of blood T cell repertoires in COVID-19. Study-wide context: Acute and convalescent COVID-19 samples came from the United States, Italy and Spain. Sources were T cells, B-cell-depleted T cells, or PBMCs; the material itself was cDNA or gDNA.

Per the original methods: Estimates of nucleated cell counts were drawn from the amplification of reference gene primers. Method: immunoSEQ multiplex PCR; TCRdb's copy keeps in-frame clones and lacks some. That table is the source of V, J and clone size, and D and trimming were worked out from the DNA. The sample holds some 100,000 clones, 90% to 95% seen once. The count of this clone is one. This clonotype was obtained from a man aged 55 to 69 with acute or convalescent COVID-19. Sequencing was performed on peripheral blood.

This chain's CDR3 is CASSQGPRGEAGEGDTQYF. CDR3 DNA sequence: TGTGCCAGCAGCCAAGGTCCGCGAGGGGAAGCGGGAGAAGGAGATACGCAGTATTTT. V and J are TRBV4-2 and TRBJ2-3; TRBD2 aligns across 8 bases. This CDR3 region has 19 residues. The V segment lost 1 base and the J segment 5 bases; nucleotides outside the gene matches: 17. Germline V gene lookup returns CDR1 LGHNA and CDR2 YNFKEQ.